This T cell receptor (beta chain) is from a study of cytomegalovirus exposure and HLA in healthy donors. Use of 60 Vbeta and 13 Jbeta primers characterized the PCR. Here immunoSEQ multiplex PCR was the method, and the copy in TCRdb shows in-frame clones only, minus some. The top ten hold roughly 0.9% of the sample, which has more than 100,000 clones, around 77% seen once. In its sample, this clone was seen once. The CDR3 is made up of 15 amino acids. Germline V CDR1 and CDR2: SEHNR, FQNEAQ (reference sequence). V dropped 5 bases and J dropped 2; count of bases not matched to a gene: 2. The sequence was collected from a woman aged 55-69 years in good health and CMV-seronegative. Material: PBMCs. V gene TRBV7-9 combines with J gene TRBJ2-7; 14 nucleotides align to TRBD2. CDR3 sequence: CASSQTSGGAYEQYF. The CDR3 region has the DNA TGTGCCAGCAGCCAGACTAGCGGGGGGGCCTACGAGCAGTACTTC.